In this sample, the clone carrying this TCR beta chain turned up a few times. Its antigen is undetermined. 13 Jbeta primers and 60 Vbeta primers were used for the PCR. Only in-frame clones appear in the TCRdb table, and some are missing; sequencing was by immunoSEQ multiplex PCR. The sample includes 100,000 or so clones, around two thirds of them seen just once. This specimen belongs to a study of cytomegalovirus exposure and HLA in healthy donors. General study findings and limits: Several of the most significant clusters appeared linked to common viral pathogens, based on a later analysis. A later analysis revealed that TCR association rates differed between HLA loci, peaking at DRB1 and bottoming out at HLA-C. 16,951 TCR beta sequences were associated with HLA alleles at 0.05 false discovery rate in a later analysis. A later analysis, which compared TCR beta chains of equal frequency, found the HLA-associated ones more clonally expanded.

The length of the CDR3 is 15 residues. The germline CDR1 and CDR2 sequences are SGDLS and YYNGEE. V was cut by 0 bases and J by 10 bases, with 14 bases left in between. The source material was PBMCs. This chain joins TRBV9 and TRBJ1-6, with D hard to call. The sequence came from a woman between 25 and 40 years old in good health and CMV-seropositive. The CDR3 region is CASSVAQGVGSPLHF. The CDR3 DNA reads TGTGCCAGCAGCGTAGCACAAGGAGTCGGGTCACCCCTCCACTTT.